This T cell receptor beta chain was documented in a study of T cell changes during pregnancy in multiple sclerosis. The ends were cut back, 5 bases at V and 2 bases at J, with 15 bases in the middle. The CDR3 runs 15 residues. CDR1 is LGHNT, CDR2 FRNRAP, per germline. Clones were read by immunoSEQ multiplex PCR, and TCRdb kept only the in-frame ones, dropping some. The profile shows just over 50,000 clones, 94% of them singletons. The specimen comprised CD4+ T cells from peripheral blood mononuclear cells, sampled in the second trimester of pregnancy. The sequence was collected from a female donor with multiple sclerosis, enrolled in a pregnancy study. The chain combines TRBV12-5 with TRBJ1-1, with D unresolved. This CDR3 is CASGPRGPDNTEAFF. DNA for the CDR3: TGTGCTAGTGGTCCCCGCGGTCCAGACAACACTGAAGCTTTCTTT.